The 9 T cell receptor beta chains given below trace back to one sample, sequenced in a study of somatic mutations in cytotoxic T cells in rheumatoid arthritis. TCRdb's table, derived via immunoSEQ multiplex PCR, lists solely in-frame clones and lacks some. This table has about 19,000 clones, around 85% appearing once. The sample consisted of CD8+ T cells sorted from blood. The receptors originated from a woman aged 40 to 49 with rheumatoid arthritis.

The gene calls are TRBV29-1 and TRBJ2-3, with TRBD2 identical over 10 bases. This CDR3 comprises 14 residues. Germline V gives CDR1 SQVTM, CDR2 ANQGSEA. Here the CDR3 reads CSLGLATSTDTQYF. The CDR3 DNA follows: TGCAGTTTGGGACTAGCGACCAGCACAGATACGCAGTATTTT.

The chain couples TRBV30 to TRBJ2-7; tentatively, D is TRBD2 (5 bases). Germline CDR1 reads GTSNPN; CDR2 reads SVGIG (reference sequence). The CDR3 spans 13 residues. Between the trimmed V and J ends, which lost 0 bases and 7 bases, there was a span of 13 bases. DNA for the CDR3: TGTGCCTGGAGTGTAATGAGCGGTGGGGAGCAGTACTTC. It is translated as CAWSVMSGGEQYF.

The rearrangement joins TRBV28 to TRBJ1-4; D is uncertain. The CDR3 contains 16 residues. Trimming left V 4 bases short and J 10 bases short, with 22 bases between. In germline, CDR1 is MDHEN, CDR2 SYDVKM. Written as DNA, the CDR3 is TGTGCCAGCAGTTCAGAGTCTGTCTTGCCGGGGAGAAAACTGTTTTTT. This sequence encodes CASSSESVLPGRKLFF.

The chain combines TRBV19 with TRBJ2-3; perhaps TRBD1 as D (5 bases). CDR1 is LNHDA, CDR2 SQIVND, per germline (reference sequence). V lost 5 bases and J 3 bases, leaving 15 bases between the germline ends. This CDR3 spans 15 amino acids. CDR3 DNA sequence: TGTGCCAGTAGTCCGGGTTGGAAGGGGACAGATACGCAGTATTTT. Protein product: CASSPGWKGTDTQYF.

The CDR3 DNA is TGCGCCAGCAGCGCGACGGACAGGGCCTTCAATGAGCAGTTCTTC. Translating it yields CASSATDRAFNEQFF. The rearrangement links TRBV5-1 to TRBJ2-1; 8 bases align to TRBD1. The CDR3 sequence is 15 residues long. The J segment lost 6 bases and the V segment lost 4 bases, leaving 9 bases of the junction unmatched. Germline V gene data show CDR1 as SGHRS and CDR2 as YFSETQ.

This chain connects TRBV15 to TRBJ1-5, with 7 bases that match TRBD1. Germline V gives CDR1 LNHNV, CDR2 YYDKDF (reference sequence). The CDR3 extends over 15 amino acids. Trimming took 0 bases from V and 4 from J; bases not matched to a gene: 3. The CDR3 loop reads CATSRDRGTNQPQHF. DNA of the CDR3: TGTGCCACCAGCAGAGACAGGGGGACGAATCAGCCCCAGCATTTT.

This clone was picked up a small number of times. V usage is TRBV4-2 and J usage is TRBJ1-2; 7 bases align to TRBD1. The V gene's germline CDR1 is LGHNA and CDR2 YNFKEQ. This CDR3 region has 13 residues. The ends lost 1 base at V and 5 bases at J; junction bases unmatched: 1. CDR3 DNA: TGTGCCAGCAGCCAAGGGGACAGATATGGCTACACCTTC. Amino acid sequence: CASSQGDRYGYTF.

The chain has TRBV6-1 and TRBJ2-7; D unresolved. Germline values: CDR1 MNHNS, CDR2 SASEGT. Trimming took 5 bases from V and 4 from J, leaving 12 bases between them. The CDR3 consists of 13 residues. CDR3 bases: TGTGCCAGCAGTACAGCCGGTGGGTACGAGCAGTACTTC. Its translation: CASSTAGGYEQYF.

V is TRBV5-4 and J is TRBJ1-6; possibly TRBD1 for D (6 bases). CDR1 and CDR2 (germline): SGHNT, YYREEE (reference sequence). V was cut by 4 bases and J by 6 bases, with 11 bases left in between. The CDR3 has 14 amino acids. The CDR3: CASSPGEPNSPLHF. The CDR3 DNA reads TGTGCCAGCAGCCCAGGGGAACCTAATTCACCCCTCCACTTT.